This TCR beta chain comes out of a study of shared T cell receptors in the human thymus. Profiling relied on immunoSEQ multiplex PCR, and the TCRdb table lists in-frame clones only, not all of them. The table records some 640,000 clones, approximately 87% of them present only once. This CDR3 is built from 18 residues. Germline CDR1 reads MNHEY; CDR2 reads SMNVEV (reference sequence). V lost 5 bases to trimming and J lost 3 bases; unmatched junction nucleotides: 17. These records were also assigned to another study, of human thymus T cells. As that report states: Thymic material originated from resections removed in the course of corrective heart surgery.

The TCR sequence derives from a boy younger than two with a congenital heart defect. The chain recombines TRBV27 with TRBJ2-5, with 8 bases lining up with TRBD2. The sequenced sample was thymocytes. Written as DNA, the CDR3 is TGTGCCAGCAGTCCTAGGGGAGCGGGAGTTCCGACCAAAGAGACCCAGTACTTC. It yields the protein CASSPRGAGVPTKETQYF.